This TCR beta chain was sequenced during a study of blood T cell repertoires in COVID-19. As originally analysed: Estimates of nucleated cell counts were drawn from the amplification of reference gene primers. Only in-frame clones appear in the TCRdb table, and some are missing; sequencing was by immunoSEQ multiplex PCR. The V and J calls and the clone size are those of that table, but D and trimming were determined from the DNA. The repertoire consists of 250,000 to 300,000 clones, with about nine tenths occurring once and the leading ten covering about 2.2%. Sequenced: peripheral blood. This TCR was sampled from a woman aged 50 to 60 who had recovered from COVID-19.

This CDR3 reads CASTLQGNTEAFF. CDR3 in DNA: TGTGCCAGCACCCTACAGGGGAACACTGAAGCTTTCTTT. This chain uses TRBV2 with TRBJ1-1; maybe TRBD1 (6 bases). Trimming cost V 7 bases and J 1 base, with 10 bases left between them. This CDR3 spans 13 amino acids. Germline CDR1 reads SNHLY; CDR2 reads FYNNEI.